These T cell receptor beta chains were read from a single sample in a study of control samples from healthy donors and cancer patients. Repertoires were generated with immunoSEQ multiplex PCR, while TCRdb's copy carries only in-frame clones and drops some. Here the sample spans 350,000 to 450,000 clones, roughly 90% being singletons. Sequences were obtained from PBMCs. The receptors come from a man in his forties with head and neck cancer. CDR3s include the opening cysteine and the closing phenylalanine or tryptophan.

>TRBJ2-7|TRBV9
CASSEWENSYEQYF
>TRBJ2-1|TRBV7-3
CASSLRLAFDEQFF
>TRBJ2-7|TRBV5-1
CASREGLAEAYEQYF
>TRBJ1-1|TRBV18
CASSPPRVGSGNTEAFF
>TRBJ2-1|TRBV12-5
CASGPPMAGGYNEQFF
>TRBJ2-1|TRBV24-1
CATSDLQGGNEQFF
>TRBJ1-2|TRBV12-3/TRBV12-4
CASMPDRDYGYTF
>TRBJ1-2|TRBV7-6
CASSLVAGGNPYGYTF
>TRBJ1-2|TRBV27
CASSLRTGVTYGYTF
>TRBJ1-1|TRBV30
CAWKRRQGANTEAFF
>TRBJ1-2|TRBV6-5
CASSWTGAGYGYTF
>TRBJ2-1|TRBV6-2/TRBV6-3
CASSGKREANEQFF
>TRBJ2-7|TRBV6-5
CASRTAKRATYEQYF
>TRBJ1-2|TRBV9
CASSVDAGPYGYTF
>TRBJ1-2|TRBV4-3
CASSQRQGAMMGYTF
>TRBJ2-7|TRBV5-6
CASSLLLAGSSEQYF
>TRBJ2-1|TRBV18
CASSPGTEYNEQFF
>TRBJ1-5|TRBV7-8
CASSLDGNSNQPQHF
>TRBJ2-7|TRBV10-1
CASSDVGLAEPYEQYF
>TRBJ2-1|TRBV7-8
CASSPRDRGQVDEQFF
>TRBJ1-1|TRBV7-8
CASSLEVLVNTEAFF
>TRBJ2-2|TRBV28
CASSLVRVGTGELFF
>TRBJ1-5|TRBV19
CASSIGQGAVGSNQPQHF
>TRBJ2-3|TRBV5-1
CASSYDRGGDTQYF
>TRBJ1-4|TRBV5-1
CASSTSLETEKLFF
>TRBJ1-4|TRBV28
CASSFPRESNEKLFF
>TRBJ1-4|TRBV21-1
CASSKAGGPVEEKLFF
>TRBJ2-7|TRBV6-6
CASSRDTSYEQYF
>TRBJ1-3|TRBV19
CASSDPRRVSGNTIYF
>TRBJ2-7|TRBV18
CASSPPGRGYEQYF
>TRBJ2-1|TRBV7-9
CASSSRTSGRDNEQFF
>TRBJ2-1|TRBV7-3
CASSLIGADNEQFF
>TRBJ1-3|TRBV7-9
CASSLTGSPRNTIYF
>TRBJ1-1|TRBV30
CAWSLKPGLEAFF
>TRBJ1-4|TRBV18
CASSPRDRFEKLFF
>TRBJ1-2|TRBV11-2
CASRLAGREDGYTF
>TRBJ1-4|TRBV12-3/TRBV12-4
CASSLGQVVCF
>TRBJ2-7|TRBV28
CASRGQGTYEQYF
>TRBJ2-5|TRBV24-1
CATSDPGLAGGVEETQYF
>TRBJ2-3|TRBV7-9
CASSLDWTDTQYF
>TRBJ2-1|TRBV15
CATSRDRAYNEQFF
>TRBJ2-2|TRBV6-1
CASSGRGTGGRRTGELFF
>TRBJ2-7|TRBV7-2
CASSRQDYEQYF
>TRBJ2-4|TRBV6-1
CASSESSRQNIQYF
>TRBJ1-4|TRBV25-1
CASSKGTGTNEKLFF
>TRBJ2-1|TRBV20-1
CSAPLYNEQFF
>TRBJ2-1|TRBV2
CARRTSRDNEQFF
>TRBJ1-1|TRBV15
CATSRGTERAFF
>TRBJ2-6|TRBV27
CASSRRSGAGANVLTF
>TRBJ1-1|TRBV18
CASSPAGPLNTEAFF
>TRBJ2-2|TRBV7-2
CASSLSSSNTGELFF
>TRBJ2-3|TRBV7-3
CASSLAGRGDTDTQYF
>TRBJ2-1|TRBV9
CASSGAMSSYNEQFF
>TRBJ1-2|TRBV27
CASSRRDSPEHF
>TRBJ1-5|TRBV28
CASTKSGGSNQPQHF